The 14 T cell receptor beta chains below were found in one sample sequenced in a study of T-cell reconstitution after alpha-beta-depleted transplantation in children. For TCRbeta, the library was prepared with unique molecular identifiers. A single record per CDR3 protein comes from TCRdb applying MiXCR to the PCR reads. The data hold 540,000 or so distinct CDR3 sequences, with approximately 22% observed a single time. This specimen consisted of PBMCs, mostly from graft donor cells, obtained 360 days after TCRalphabeta/CD19-depleted stem cell transplant. The receptors were sampled from a boy less than two years old who had a stem cell transplant for acute myeloid leukemia, so the T cells may come from the graft donor.

The gene calls are TRBV4-1 and TRBJ2-1; 7 bases map to TRBD1. Trimming removed 0 bases from V and 3 bases from J; junction bases left unmatched: 8. Per the germline V gene, CDR1 is MGHRA and CDR2 is YSYEKL. CDR3 length: 17 residues. CDR3 sequence: CASSQEGSGGYYNEQFF. As DNA, the CDR3 is TGCGCCAGCAGCCAAGAAGGGTCAGGGGGTTACTACAATGAGCAGTTCTTC.

This chain uses TRBV15 with TRBJ2-7, with D hard to call. The CDR3 consists of 15 residues. The V end lost 3 bases, the J end lost 4 bases, and 16 bases lay between the germline ends. From germline, CDR1 is LNHNV and CDR2 YYDKDF (reference sequence). The CDR3 sequence is CATSRSLTQSYEQYF. CDR3 in DNA: TGTGCCACCAGCAGGTCACTGACACAAAGTTACGAGCAGTACTTC.

This clonotype came up many times. CDR3 sequence: CASSLRAGMNTEAFF. The CDR3 DNA reads as TGCGCCAGCAGCTTGAGGGCAGGGATGAACACTGAAGCTTTCTTT. The V gene is TRBV5-1, the J gene TRBJ1-1, with D possibly TRBD1 on 5 matching bases. The ends were cut back, 1 base at V and 0 bases at J, with 10 bases in the middle. The CDR3 contains 15 residues. The germline V gene encodes CDR1 SGHRS and CDR2 YFSETQ.

This clonotype was counted at least ten times. The chain links TRBV6-1 to TRBJ2-1; D remains unclear. Per germline, CDR1 MNHNS and CDR2 SASEGT. V shed 1 base and J shed 8 bases, with 15 bases lying between them. The CDR3 is made up of 15 amino acids. The CDR3 loop reads CASSEGRFRGDEQFF. The CDR3 DNA follows: TGTGCCAGCAGTGAAGGACGCTTCCGAGGCGATGAGCAGTTCTTC.

This chain's CDR3 is CASSPSGGRSEKLFF. The CDR3 DNA reads as TGTGCCAGCTCACCCTCAGGGGGCCGGAGTGAAAAACTGTTTTTT. The rearrangement uses TRBV18 and TRBJ1-4; 8 positions match TRBD1. This CDR3 comprises 15 residues. The junction had 7 bases not matched to a gene; V was cut back by 3 bases and J by 7 bases. CDR1 KGHSH and CDR2 LQKENI come from the germline V gene.

Ten or more counts support this clonotype. This sequence joins TRBV7-2 and TRBJ2-5, with D unclear. V lost 1 base, J lost 2 bases, and 8 bases lay in between. CDR1 and CDR2 from the germline V gene are SGHTA and FQGNSA. This CDR3 is 14 amino acids long. The CDR3 DNA reads TGTGCCAGCAGCTTAGATTCAGGTCAAGAGACCCAGTACTTC. Translation: CASSLDSGQETQYF. The entire variable domain, with the rest obtained from reference TRBV7-2 and TRBJ2-5, is as follows: GAGVSQSPSNKVTEKGKDVELRCDPISGHTALYWYRQSLGQGLEFLIYFQGNSAPDKSGLPSDRFSAERTGGSVSTLTIQRTQQEDSAVYLCASSLDSGQETQYFGPGTRLLVL.

This chain links TRBV24-1 with TRBJ2-5; 7 bases line up with TRBD2. Germline loops: CDR1 KGHDR, CDR2 SFDVKD. Germline trimming cut 3 bases from V and 2 bases from J; bases unmatched to any gene: 8. The CDR3 is 16 amino acids. CDR3 protein: CATSDSGLGHQETQYF. The CDR3 DNA sequence: TGTGCCACCAGTGATAGCGGACTAGGTCATCAAGAGACCCAGTACTTC.

This clonotype was recorded a few times. The DNA for the CDR3 is TGTGCCAGCAGTCGACAGGGACGGTATAGCAATCAGCCCCAGCATTTT. Translation: CASSRQGRYSNQPQHF. This chain joins TRBV6-5 and TRBJ1-5; 7 bases are a match to TRBD1. CDR3 length: 16 amino acids. The V segment lost 5 bases and the J segment 0 bases; nucleotides outside the gene matches: 7. The germline V gene encodes CDR1 MNHEY and CDR2 SVGAGI.

V is TRBV4-3 and J is TRBJ1-3; D possibly corresponds to TRBD1 (6 bases). V lost 1 base and J lost 0, with 10 bases in between. The CDR3 is made up of 16 amino acids. Per germline, CDR1 LGHNA and CDR2 YSLEER. The CDR3 is CASSQGGHLSGNTIYF. The CDR3, as DNA: TGCGCCAGCAGCCAAGGGGGACACCTCTCTGGAAACACCATATATTTT.

This sequence joins TRBV29-1 and TRBJ2-1; 13 positions match TRBD2. J lost 7 bases, V lost 3 bases, and 3 bases had no gene match. Germline CDR1 and CDR2: SQVTM and ANQGSEA. The CDR3 has 14 residues. The CDR3 region is CSVEGTSGVNEQFF. DNA for the CDR3: TGCAGCGTTGAGGGGACTAGCGGGGTTAATGAGCAGTTCTTC.

The rearrangement links TRBV27 to TRBJ2-2; weak D call: TRBD2 (6 bases). The ends were cut back, 5 bases at V and 5 bases at J, with 27 bases in the middle. Germline CDR1 is MNHEY and CDR2 is SMNVEV (reference sequence). This CDR3 has 19 amino acids. The CDR3 DNA is TGTGCCAGCAGTCCCCACCGCGGGACGTATCGAACGGTTACCGGGGAGCTGTTTTTT. Protein: CASSPHRGTYRTVTGELFF.

This clonotype has only a few counts. The CDR3 bases are TGTGCCAGCAGTCGTACGTCGAAGCGGGGGGTTGATGAGCAGTTCTTC. It yields the protein CASSRTSKRGVDEQFF. This chain uses TRBV9 with TRBJ2-1; the match to TRBD2 covers 9 bases. This CDR3 has 16 amino acids. V gave up 5 bases and J gave up 8 bases; unmatched junction bases: 14. Looked up from germline, CDR1 is SGDLS and CDR2 is YYNGEE.

This clonotype was observed many times. A junction end diverges from the germline sequence, so it may reflect a read error. The chain joins TRBV9 to TRBJ2-1; D gene uncertain. Germline V CDR1 and CDR2: SGDLS, YYNGEE. The CDR3 has 11 amino acids. The CDR3 reads CASSSSYERFF. CDR3 nucleotides: TGTGCCAGCAGCTCCTCCTACGAGCGGTTCTTC.

J is TRBJ2-3 and V is TRBV12-5; no definite D call. Per the germline V gene, CDR1 is LGHNT and CDR2 is FRNRAP. This CDR3 spans 13 amino acids. Trimming stripped 10 bases from V and 3 bases from J, with 14 bases between. CDR3 DNA sequence: TGTGCTATCCTAGGCGGACCTACAGATACGCAGTATTTT. Residues: CAILGGPTDTQYF.